The T cell receptor (beta chain) under discussion was sequenced for a study of CD8+ T cells in alopecia areata (dated by TCRdb to the late 2010s). The study in broad terms: Skin from C3H/HeJ donors with spontaneous alopecia (roughly 6-13 months old) was grafted onto female C3H/HeJ recipients that were roughly 6-11 weeks old. The study used high-throughput TCRbeta sequencing to examine T cell clonal expansion in alopecia areata, in both the C3H/HeJ mouse model and human patients. Human TCRbeta sequencing covered scalp tissue and sorted CD4+ and CD8+ peripheral blood T cells from patchy and totalis/universalis alopecia areata patients and healthy controls. Scalp clonality was compared among normal scalp (n=4), patchy alopecia areata scalp (n=8), and alopecia totalis/universalis scalp (n=8). The RNA source kit depended on sample type: the PAXgene miRNA kit for fixed scalp, the miRNeasy kit for PBMCs, and the RNeasy kit for mouse skin. TCRbeta CDR3 regions were amplified by immunoSEQ multiplex PCR with 35 Vbeta forward and 13 Jbeta reverse primers.

Here is what the overall study found, with its caveats: TCR sequences shared between patients were less clear than in mice, possibly partly because of HLA diversity in the patient population. Unlike mouse skin, where gammadelta T cells dominate, normal human skin contains resident alphabeta T cells that get sequenced too, which complicates analysis of the scalp TCR repertoire. Compared with normal scalp, lesional scalp had higher clonality and more expanded CD8+ clones, particularly in alopecia totalis/universalis, a pattern that suggests antigenic drive.

Trimming takes 4 bases off V and 4 bases off J; junction bases not matched to a gene: 6. Taken from the germline V gene (reference sequence), the CDR1 and CDR2 loops are FNHDT and SITEND. Inclusive of the bounding cysteine and phenylalanine, the CDR3 is 14 residues long. Part of the CDR3 DNA is given, 30 bases translated from base 1. Cells from pooled mouse cutaneous lymph nodes were stained for CD4, CD8alpha, NKG2D, NKG2ACE and other markers and then sorted on a BD Influx. The library came from the immunoSEQ multiplex PCR assay. RNA was extracted from all samples and reverse transcribed into cDNA, which served as template for TCR sequencing. First-strand cDNA was synthesized using SuperScript III with a 2:1 mix of oligo-dT and random hexamers. A synthetic immune receptor repertoire was used to gauge amplification bias, and whatever bias remained was removed computationally. Libraries were sequenced on Illumina HiSeq with 60 bp reads covering the CDR3, read from J toward V. Concerning the study's data processing: Raw reads were preprocessed for error removal, and CDR3 was defined according to IMGT conventions as running from the conserved cysteine to phenylalanine. To get clonality, Shannon entropy was normalized by log2 of the number of productive unique TCRs and the result was subtracted from 1. CD4 or CD8 identity of scalp clones was inferred by cross-referencing scalp TCRbeta sequences with sorted blood CD4 and CD8 repertoires. This is the immuneACCESS table as TCRdb keeps it, with only in-frame sequences that have V and J called. A part of the clones is gone; compared with another copy, unresolved V genes explain less than half, and the rest is unexplained. The DNA gave D and trimming, while V, J and clone size come from that table. For this sample the table reports roughly 260,000 clones, with no clone seen just once. The ten largest make up more than 0.95% of the sample.

In its sample, this clone was seen a few times. The antigen this receptor binds is unknown. This receptor came from a mouse, so its gene names and germline sequences are mouse ones too. The read finishes 4 residues shy of the CDR3 end, and the germline J gene is used to complete it. This CDR3 is also generated by other DNA sequences in the sample. Sequencing was performed on CD4+ T cells sorted from a lymph node. The sequence derives from a C3H/HeJ mouse with alopecia areata. With respect to MHC, this strain carries the haplotype H2-k. The chain is encoded by TRBV19 joined to TRBJ1-2; 8 of the junction bases match TRBD1. CDR3 DNA (partial): TGTGCCAGCAGTCCTGACAGGGGAGGCTCC. This encodes CASSPDRGGS. From start to end, the CDR3 is CASSPDRGGSDYTF.